The entry below describes one T cell receptor (beta chain). The antigen it recognizes is unknown. Nothing much larger sits one base from this clone, and base qualities are not available. This entry comes from a study of cytomegalovirus exposure and HLA in healthy donors (dated by TCRdb to the late 2010s). Notes on the research overall: According to an earlier analysis of around 600 of the donors, about 170 million T cells yielded 95 million to 140 million unique TCR beta sequences and about 300 Gb of sequence data. Roughly 300 gigabases of sequencing data and about 92 million unique TCR sequences made up an early release that covered approximately 700 HLA-typed donors. The genetic ancestry cluster associated with self-reported Caucasian donors included 65% to 90% of the roughly 380 genotyped donors. The study aimed to test whether signatures of past pathogen exposure could be identified by cataloging public T cell receptors. The T cell repertoires of 670 or so subjects were profiled by immunosequencing and related to cytomegalovirus serostatus. Besides the first cohort of more than 650 subjects, a separate validation cohort made up of 120 different subjects was used. To predict cytomegalovirus infection status, the study combined high-throughput TCR immunosequencing, statistical association of individual TCRs with disease status, and machine learning. To study patterns of TCR occurrence, a later analysis re-analyzed previously published TCR beta repertoires from 550 to 800 donors and added high-resolution HLA genotyping. In the later analysis, no new phenotypic data were used to find candidate immune exposures; instead, reliance was placed on TCR beta sequences and their occurrence across donors. An earlier analysis of approximately 580 of the donors used high-throughput TCR beta sequencing to judge whether each TCR beta V gene segment behaved as functional or pseudogenic. Alongside the repertoire data, information on donor age, sex, ethnicity and CMV serostatus was compiled. In a later genetic analysis, genome-wide SNP genotypes for 398 of the 666 donors were used, and that subset was treated as a discovery cohort. Every discovery cohort repertoire had been produced on one sequencing platform. Class I and class II HLA loci were covered by the typing at four-digit resolution. The number of typed donors differed by locus: about 629-630 for A, B, C, DRB1 and DQB1; 500 to 550 for DQA1; around 580 for DPA1; and approximately 450 for DPB1. Because of strong linkage in the cohort, five DR-DQ haplotypes were treated as single units for association and clustering. Among roughly 370 genotyped donors of the cohort, an average of about 240,000 unique TCR beta nucleotide sequences were sequenced per donor, around a sixth of them non-productive. Points the paper makes about the study in general: According to a later analysis, most CMV-associated TCR beta chains appeared to be HLA-restricted, and the HLA associations seemed to be driven largely by CMV exposure. The authors suggested that the approach could potentially be generalized to other disease states and immunological phenotypes. While some public TCRs were present in many individuals, most TCR sequences turned up only very rarely across donors. A later analysis found that TCR association rates varied across HLA loci, with DRB1 alleles showing the most associated TCRs and HLA-C alleles the fewest. When HLA alleles, especially DR and DQ, strongly co-occurred, attributing TCR associations to individual alleles was difficult. A further reported finding was that TCR beta sequences accurately predicted the HLA-A and HLA-B alleles for most subjects in the first cohort. A total of 164 TCR beta chains were listed by the study as associated with cytomegalovirus. An association between a missense DCLRE1C variant and V-gene and J-gene trimming of TCR beta chains was found in a later genetic analysis and replicated in an independent cohort. The sequencing pipeline was judged likely to have produced a cluster of highly shared sequence variants as a technical artifact. Because HLA typing was unavailable for some donors at each locus, only the typed subset was used in association tests. A later analysis reported that several top co-occurrence clusters appeared linked to parvovirus B19, influenza, CMV and Epstein-Barr virus. A later analysis found that HLA-associated TCR beta chains were more clonally expanded and had lower generation probabilities than equally common non-associated chains. Specific HLA alleles were associated with 15,000 to 20,000 TCR beta sequences at a false discovery rate of 0.05 in a later analysis. For the cohort, immune exposure information was limited to CMV serostatus. In both the original and validation cohorts, the classifier was reported to diagnose cytomegalovirus status with high specificity and sensitivity. In this cohort, only TCR beta chains were sequenced, and detectable features were limited by the absence of alpha or paired-chain data. The 87-base-pair reads could not distinguish some IMGT-functional V segments, including TRBV6-2 and TRBV6-3, so those segments were excluded. In vitro tests confirmed that a few of the cytomegalovirus-associated TCR beta chains recognize cytomegalovirus antigens. Presence/absence analyses assumed roughly uniform sequencing depth across donors, an assumption that may not hold. Broadly in line with IMGT annotations, most TCR beta V segments showed up in productive rearrangements about 87% or about 30% of the time in an earlier analysis of roughly 590 of the donors. Linkage disequilibrium might explain the correlated functional status among segregating V segments, but an unknown experimental factor could not be ruled out. Because counts were too low, about 17 rarely observed V segments, including chromosome 9 orphons, were excluded from the earlier analysis of 587 of the donors. According to a later genetic analysis, donors in an Asian-associated ancestry cluster had fewer N-insertions in productive TCRs than the roughly 670-donor mean.

In total, roughly 670 healthy bone marrow donors made up the cohort. Cohort members were all nominally healthy when sampled, although unrecorded immune exposures were likely present. The donor was CMV seronegative and belonged to the group of approximately 320 seronegative cohort members. A peripheral blood sample was provided by each donor, and peripheral blood mononuclear cells were used for TCR beta sequencing. Genomic DNA extraction from the blood cell samples was performed with the Qiagen DNeasy Blood Extraction Kit. V drops 11 bases and J drops 2 bases, leaving 16 bases in between. The CDR3 sequence holds 14 residues, the cysteine and phenylalanine included. Only the CDR3 portion is preserved as DNA: 42 bases, with reading frame beginning at the first base. From a lookup of the germline V gene, CDR1 and CDR2 are MNHEY and SVGAGI. Library preparation employed the immunoSEQ multiplex PCR assay. For the multiplex PCR, a mixture combining 60 forward primers for TCR Vbeta segments and 13 reverse primers for TCR Jbeta segments was used. The CDR3 region of rearranged TCR beta genes was amplified from genomic DNA with a multiplex PCR assay. The Illumina HiSeq System was used to sequence the amplified TCR beta libraries as 87-base-pair reads. Turning to the authors' computational methods: A later analysis counted 75 million to 100 million unique TCR beta chains across the 550 to 750 repertoires, and approximately 11 million of these chains were shared by at least two donors. A nearest-neighbor algorithm error-corrected the raw reads and collapsed the reads into unique sequences, merging closely related sequences to remove PCR and sequencing errors. V, D and J gene segments were assigned by aligning CDR3 sequences to IMGT reference sequences. For a sequence to be retained, a match of at least six nucleotides to both a V gene segment and a J gene segment was required. A rearrangement counted as productive if the CDR3 had no stop codons and remained in frame with V and J, and every other rearrangement counted as non-productive. Following IMGT convention, CDR3 was defined as the stretch from the second conserved V-encoded cysteine up to the conserved J-encoded phenylalanine. In an earlier analysis of roughly 610 of the donors, sequences lacking an unambiguous match to a single V gene segment were excluded. In an earlier analysis of several hundred of the donors, V segments were called functional above 56.7% productive rearrangements and were called segregating when the between-donor standard deviation exceeded 5%. A statistical classification framework was developed to diagnose cytomegalovirus status using the catalog of TCR beta chain sequences. In a later analysis, V and J genes were assigned by comparing TCR nucleotide sequences against IMGT/GENE-DB human TR gene sequences. In a later analysis, CDR3 sequences and most-parsimonious VDJ recombination scenarios were assigned using the TCRdist pipeline. In a later analysis, each TCR beta chain was defined by its CDR3 amino acid sequence together with its V-gene family, and reads lacking a unique V-gene family were excluded. In a later analysis, nearly 600 highly shared, low-generation-probability nucleotide sequences were removed to address suspected cross-contamination and a sequencing artifact. In a later analysis, a clonal expansion index was calculated for each public chain from normalized within-repertoire ranks of inferred template counts. In a later analysis, generation probabilities were computed using a VDJ recombination model fitted to out-of-frame rearrangements, and the results were checked against IGoR. In a later analysis, hypergeometric tests were used to score TCR-TCR, TCR-HLA and TCR-CMV co-occurrence, with a repertoire-size bias correction applied to TCR pairs. To estimate false discovery rates, a later analysis permuted the HLA or CMV assignments 20 times. In a later analysis, co-occurring TCRs were grouped using DBSCAN, and TCRdist sequence similarity was added for clustering within HLA-allele-positive subsets. Repertoires with fewer than 30,000 or more than 120,000 public chains, plus five repertoires with anomalous nucleotide sharing, were excluded from co-occurrence clustering. In its TCRdb copy, this immuneACCESS table keeps in-frame sequences only and misses some clones. Where compared with another copy, unresolved V genes explain less than half of these, and the others have no known cause. From that table come the V and J calls and clone size; the DNA was used to work out D and trimming. The sample records about 150,000 clones, around 72% of which are singletons. The ten most abundant clones make up approximately 1.4% of the sample.

The chain joins TRBV6-5 to TRBJ1-5, with the D segment identity uncertain. This clonotype was obtained from a man aged 18 to 29 in good health and CMV-seronegative. The sample consisted of PBMCs. The DNA reads TGTGCCGCGGGAGGAGGGATGGGCAATCAGCCCCAGCATTTT. This sequence encodes CAAGGGMGNQPQHF.